What follows describes a single T cell receptor beta chain. This record belongs to a study of T cell responses to AZD1222 COVID-19 vaccine. The CDR3 runs to 15 residues. Unmatched junction bases numbered 5, after V lost 3 bases and J lost 4 bases. Germline values: CDR1 SGDLS, CDR2 YYNGEE. The table came from immunoSEQ multiplex PCR; TCRdb's copy has only in-frame clones and leaves some out. The table has 68,000 or so clones, 60% to 85% seen once. The TCR was taken from an adult in good health. The genes are TRBV9 and TRBJ2-1; 9 bases map to TRBD2. The sequenced sample was peripheral blood, obtained on day 0 of AZD1222 vaccination. The CDR3 DNA is TGTGCCAGCAGCGATAGCGGGGGCCATTACAATGAGCAGTTCTTC. Protein sequence: CASSDSGGHYNEQFF.